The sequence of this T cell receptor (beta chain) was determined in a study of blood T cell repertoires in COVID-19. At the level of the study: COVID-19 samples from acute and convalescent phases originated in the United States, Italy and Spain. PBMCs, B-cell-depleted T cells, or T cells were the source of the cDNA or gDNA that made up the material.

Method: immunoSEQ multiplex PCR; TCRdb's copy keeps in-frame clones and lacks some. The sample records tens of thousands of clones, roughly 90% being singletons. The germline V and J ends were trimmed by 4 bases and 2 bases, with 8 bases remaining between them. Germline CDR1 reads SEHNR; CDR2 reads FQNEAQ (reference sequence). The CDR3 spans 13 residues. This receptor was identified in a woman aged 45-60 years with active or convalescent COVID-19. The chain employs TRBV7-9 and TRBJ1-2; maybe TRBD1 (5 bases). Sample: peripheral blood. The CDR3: CASSSTANYGYTF. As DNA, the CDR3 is TGTGCCAGCAGCTCGACAGCCAACTATGGCTACACCTTC.